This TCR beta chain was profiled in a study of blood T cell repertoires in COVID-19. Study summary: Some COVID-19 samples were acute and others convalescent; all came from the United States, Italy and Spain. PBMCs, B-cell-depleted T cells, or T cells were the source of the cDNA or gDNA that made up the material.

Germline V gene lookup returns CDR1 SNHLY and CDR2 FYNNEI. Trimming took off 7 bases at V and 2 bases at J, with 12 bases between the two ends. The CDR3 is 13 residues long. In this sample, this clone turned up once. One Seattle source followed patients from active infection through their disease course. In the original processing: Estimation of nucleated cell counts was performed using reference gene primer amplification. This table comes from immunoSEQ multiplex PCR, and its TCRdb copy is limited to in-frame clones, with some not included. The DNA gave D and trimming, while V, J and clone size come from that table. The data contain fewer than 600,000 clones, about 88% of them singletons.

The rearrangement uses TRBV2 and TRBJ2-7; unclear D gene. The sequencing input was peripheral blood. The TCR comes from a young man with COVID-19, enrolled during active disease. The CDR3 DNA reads TGTGCCAGCACAAAGCCGCCTACCTACGAGCAGTACTTC. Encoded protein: CASTKPPTYEQYF.